These T cell receptor beta chains were read from a single sample in a study of blood T cell repertoires in COVID-19. Repertoires were generated with immunoSEQ multiplex PCR, while TCRdb's copy carries only in-frame clones and drops some. Here the sample spans about 96,000 clones, around nine tenths being singletons. Sequenced sample: peripheral blood. The receptor source for this set is a human donor with COVID-19, enrolled during active disease. The donor label of this sample is uncertain. Both conserved end residues are part of each CDR3. D genes are given only for firm matches. Some rows have no size entry. The others give once, few or many, or a class for an expanded clone.

clone size,CDR3 length,J gene,D gene,V gene,CDR3 protein,CDR3 DNA
.,17,TRBJ2-1,TRBD2,TRBV25-1,CASSETAGGHHNNEQFF,TGTGCCAGCAGTGAAACAGCGGGGGGGCACCATAACAATGAGCAGTTCTTC
.,14,TRBJ2-2,.,TRBV6-5,CASSPPGNTGELFF,TGTGCCAGCAGCCCCCCGGGGAACACCGGGGAGCTGTTTTTT
.,14,TRBJ1-2,TRBD1,TRBV10-3,CAISTGGEVGGYTF,TGTGCCATCAGCACAGGGGGCGAGGTTGGTGGCTACACCTTC
.,15,TRBJ1-2,.,TRBV30,CAWSVLGTSGYGYTF,TGTGCCTGGAGTGTATTGGGGACTAGTGGCTATGGCTACACCTTC
.,15,TRBJ1-3,.,TRBV5-4,CASSPPGSAGNTIYF,TGTGCCAGCAGCCCACCCGGGTCCGCTGGAAACACCATATATTTT
.,13,TRBJ1-5,.,TRBV3-1/TRBV3-2,CASSLQGTQPQHF,TGTGCCAGCAGCCTCCAGGGTACCCAGCCCCAGCATTTT
.,12,TRBJ1-1,.,TRBV12-3/TRBV12-4,CASSLTDGEAFF,TGTGCCAGCAGTTTGACAGACGGGGAAGCTTTCTTT
once,15,TRBJ2-5,TRBD2,TRBV7-2,CASSHKREGQETQYF,TGTGCCAGCAGCCATAAGCGGGAGGGCCAAGAGACCCAGTACTTC
.,15,TRBJ2-6,TRBD1,TRBV11-3,CASSLDREGANVLTF,TGTGCCAGCAGCTTGGACAGGGAAGGGGCCAACGTCCTGACTTTC
.,16,TRBJ1-2,TRBD1,TRBV28,CASSPPRQGAAYGYTF,TGTGCCAGCAGTCCACCCCGACAGGGGGCGGCCTATGGCTACACCTTC
.,16,TRBJ2-2,TRBD1,TRBV11-3,CASSLRGQGWGGELFF,TGTGCCAGCAGCTTACGCGGACAGGGTTGGGGCGGGGAGCTGTTTTTT
.,13,TRBJ1-2,.,TRBV19,CASSIGEVYGYTF,TGTGCCAGTAGTATAGGGGAGGTTTATGGCTACACCTTC
.,14,TRBJ2-2,.,TRBV28,CASSLGGSTGELFF,TGTGCCAGCAGTTTAGGGGGCAGCACCGGGGAGCTGTTTTTT
.,16,TRBJ2-5,TRBD2,TRBV11-3,CASSLGTSGVQETQYF,TGTGCCAGCAGCTTAGGGACTAGCGGGGTCCAAGAGACCCAGTACTTC
.,16,TRBJ1-6,.,TRBV5-1,CASSLAGGTYNSPLHF,TGCGCCAGCAGCTTGGCCGGGGGGACCTATAATTCACCCCTCCACTTT
once,14,TRBJ1-2,.,TRBV7-2,CASSLVSLQGGYTF,TGTGCCAGCAGCTTAGTGTCTCTACAGGGAGGCTACACCTTC